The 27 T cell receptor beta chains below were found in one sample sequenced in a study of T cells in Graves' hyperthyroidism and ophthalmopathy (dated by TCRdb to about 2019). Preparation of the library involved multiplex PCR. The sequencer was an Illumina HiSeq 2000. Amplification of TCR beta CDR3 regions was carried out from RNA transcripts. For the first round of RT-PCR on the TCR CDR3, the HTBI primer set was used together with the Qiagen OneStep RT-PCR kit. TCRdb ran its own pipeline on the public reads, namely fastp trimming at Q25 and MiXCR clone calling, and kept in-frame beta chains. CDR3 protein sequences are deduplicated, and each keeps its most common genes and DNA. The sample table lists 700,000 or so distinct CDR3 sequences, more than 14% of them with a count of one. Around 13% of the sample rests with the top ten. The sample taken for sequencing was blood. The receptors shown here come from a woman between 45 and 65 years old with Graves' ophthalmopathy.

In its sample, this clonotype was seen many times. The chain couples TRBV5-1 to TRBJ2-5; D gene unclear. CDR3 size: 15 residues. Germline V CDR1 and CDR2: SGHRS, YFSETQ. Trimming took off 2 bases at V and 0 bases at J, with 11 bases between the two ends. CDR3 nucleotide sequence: TGCGCCAGCAGCTTACTGACTGGCAACCAAGAGACCCAGTACTTC. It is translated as CASSLLTGNQETQYF.

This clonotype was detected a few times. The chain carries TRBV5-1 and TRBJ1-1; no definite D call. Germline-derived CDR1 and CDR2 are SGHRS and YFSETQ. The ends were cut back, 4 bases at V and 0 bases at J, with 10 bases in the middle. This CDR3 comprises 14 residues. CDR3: CASSPSGMNTEAFF. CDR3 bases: TGCGCCAGCAGCCCCTCGGGCATGAACACTGAAGCTTTCTTT. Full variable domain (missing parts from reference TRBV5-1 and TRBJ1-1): KAGVTQTPRYLIKTRGQQVTLSCSPISGHRSVSWYQQTPGQGLQFLFEYFSETQRNKGNFPGRFSGRQFSNSRSEMNVSTLELGDSALYLCASSPSGMNTEAFFGQGTRLTVV.

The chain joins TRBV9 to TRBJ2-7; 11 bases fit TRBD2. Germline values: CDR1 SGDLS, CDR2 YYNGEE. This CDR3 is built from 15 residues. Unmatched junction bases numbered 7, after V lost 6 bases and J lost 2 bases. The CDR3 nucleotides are TGTGCCAGCACCCAGGGACTAGCGGAAACCTACGAGCAGTACTTC. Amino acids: CASTQGLAETYEQYF.

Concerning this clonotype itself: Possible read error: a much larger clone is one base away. The CDR3 bases are TGCGCCAGCAGCTTGCTCAGTGGGTTATACGAGCAGTACTTC. Translated, it gives CASSLLSGLYEQYF. The rearrangement uses TRBV5-1 and TRBJ2-7; no clear D. The V gene lost 1 base and the J gene lost 4 bases, with 12 bases spanning the gap. CDR3 length: 14 amino acids. Germline V lookup: CDR1 SGHRS, CDR2 YFSETQ.

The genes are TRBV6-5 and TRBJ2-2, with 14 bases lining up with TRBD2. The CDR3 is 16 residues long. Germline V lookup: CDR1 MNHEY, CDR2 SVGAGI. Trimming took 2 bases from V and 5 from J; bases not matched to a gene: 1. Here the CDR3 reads CASSYGTSGRTGELFF. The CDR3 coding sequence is TGTGCCAGCAGTTACGGGACTAGCGGGAGAACCGGGGAGCTGTTTTTT.

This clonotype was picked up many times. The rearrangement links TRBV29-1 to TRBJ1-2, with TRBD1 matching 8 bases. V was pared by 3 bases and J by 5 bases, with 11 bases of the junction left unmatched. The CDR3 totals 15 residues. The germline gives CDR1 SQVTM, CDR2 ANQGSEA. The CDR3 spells CSVDRTGRSDYGYTF. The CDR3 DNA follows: TGCAGCGTTGACCGGACAGGGCGTTCCGATTATGGCTACACCTTC.

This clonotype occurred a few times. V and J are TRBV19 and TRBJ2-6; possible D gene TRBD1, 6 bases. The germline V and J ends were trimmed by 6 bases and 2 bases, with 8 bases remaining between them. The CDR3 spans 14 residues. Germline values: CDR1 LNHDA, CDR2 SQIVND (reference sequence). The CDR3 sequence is CASSEGAGANVLTF. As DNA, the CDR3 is TGTGCCAGTAGCGAGGGGGCTGGGGCCAACGTCCTGACTTTC.

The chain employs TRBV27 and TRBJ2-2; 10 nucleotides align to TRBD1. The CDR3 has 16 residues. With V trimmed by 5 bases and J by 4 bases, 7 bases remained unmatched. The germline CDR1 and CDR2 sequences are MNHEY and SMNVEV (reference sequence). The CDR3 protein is CASSLPGQGFTGELFF. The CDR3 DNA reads TGTGCCAGCAGTCTACCGGGACAGGGGTTCACCGGGGAGCTGTTTTTT.

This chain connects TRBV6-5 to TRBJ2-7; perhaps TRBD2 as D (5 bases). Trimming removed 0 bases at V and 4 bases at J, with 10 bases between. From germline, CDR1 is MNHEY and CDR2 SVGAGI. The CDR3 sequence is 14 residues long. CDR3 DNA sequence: TGTGCCAGCAGTTACTCCCGGAGGACTTACGAGCAGTACTTC. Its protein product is CASSYSRRTYEQYF.

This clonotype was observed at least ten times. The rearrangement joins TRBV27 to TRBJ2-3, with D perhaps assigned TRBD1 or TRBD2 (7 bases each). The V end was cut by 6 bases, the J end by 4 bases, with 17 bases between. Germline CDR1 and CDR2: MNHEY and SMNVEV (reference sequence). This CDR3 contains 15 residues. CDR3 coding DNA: TGTGCCAGCAGGGCAGGGGGACTAATCCCAGATACGCAGTATTTT. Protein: CASRAGGLIPDTQYF.

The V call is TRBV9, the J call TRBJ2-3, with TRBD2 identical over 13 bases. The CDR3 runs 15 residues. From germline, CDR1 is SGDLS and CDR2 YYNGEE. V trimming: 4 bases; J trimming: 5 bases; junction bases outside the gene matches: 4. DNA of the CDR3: TGTGCCAGCAGCATACTAGCGGGAGGGCAAGATACGCAGTATTTT. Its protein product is CASSILAGGQDTQYF.

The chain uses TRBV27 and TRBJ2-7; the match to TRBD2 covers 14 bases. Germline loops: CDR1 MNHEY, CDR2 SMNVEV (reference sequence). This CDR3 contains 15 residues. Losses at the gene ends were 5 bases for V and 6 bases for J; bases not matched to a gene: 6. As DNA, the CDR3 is TGTGCCAGCAGTGCATGGACTAGCGGGAGGAGCGAGCAGTACTTC. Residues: CASSAWTSGRSEQYF.

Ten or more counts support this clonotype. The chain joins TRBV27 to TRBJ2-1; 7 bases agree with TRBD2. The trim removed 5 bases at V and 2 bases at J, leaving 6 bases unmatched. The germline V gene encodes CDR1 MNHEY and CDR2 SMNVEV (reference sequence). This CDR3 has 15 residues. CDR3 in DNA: TGTGCCAGCAGTCCCGAGCGGGGCCCCTACAATGAGCAGTTCTTC. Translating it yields CASSPERGPYNEQFF.

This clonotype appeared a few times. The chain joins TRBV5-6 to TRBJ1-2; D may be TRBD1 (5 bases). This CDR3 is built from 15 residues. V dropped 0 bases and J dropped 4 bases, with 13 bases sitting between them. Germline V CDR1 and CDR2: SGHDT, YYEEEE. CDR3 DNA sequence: TGTGCCAGCAGCTTGGCTTCTTTGGGGGGCTATGGCTACACCTTC. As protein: CASSLASLGGYGYTF. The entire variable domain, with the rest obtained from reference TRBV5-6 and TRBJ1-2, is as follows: DAGVTQSPTHLIKTRGQQVTLRCSPKSGHDTVSWYQQALGQGPQFIFQYYEEEERQRGNFPDRFSGHQFPNYSSELNVNALLLGDSALYLCASSLASLGGYGYTFGSGTRLTVV.

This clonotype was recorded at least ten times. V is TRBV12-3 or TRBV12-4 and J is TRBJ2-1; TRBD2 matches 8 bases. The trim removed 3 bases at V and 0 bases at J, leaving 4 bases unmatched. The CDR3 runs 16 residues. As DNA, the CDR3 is TGTGCCAGCAGTTTTACTAGCGGACTCTCCTACAATGAGCAGTTCTTC. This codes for CASSFTSGLSYNEQFF.

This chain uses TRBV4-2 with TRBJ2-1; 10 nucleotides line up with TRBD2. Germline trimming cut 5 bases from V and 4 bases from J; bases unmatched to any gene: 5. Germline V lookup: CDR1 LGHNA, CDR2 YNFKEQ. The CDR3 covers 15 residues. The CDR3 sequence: CASSSGTSVYNEQFF. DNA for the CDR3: TGTGCCAGCAGCTCCGGGACTAGCGTTTACAATGAGCAGTTCTTC.

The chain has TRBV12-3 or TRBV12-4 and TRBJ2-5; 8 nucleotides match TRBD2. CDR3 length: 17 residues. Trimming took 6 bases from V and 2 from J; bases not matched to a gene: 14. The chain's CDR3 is CASSPGRGAKLQETQYF. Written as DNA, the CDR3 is TGTGCCAGCAGCCCCGGGCGGGGGGCTAAACTACAAGAGACCCAGTACTTC.

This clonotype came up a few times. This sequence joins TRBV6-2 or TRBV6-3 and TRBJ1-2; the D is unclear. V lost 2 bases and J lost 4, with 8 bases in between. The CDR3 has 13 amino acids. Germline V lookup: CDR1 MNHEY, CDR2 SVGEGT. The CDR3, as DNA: TGTGCCAGCAGTTACGGTCAGTCCTATGGCTACACCTTC. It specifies CASSYGQSYGYTF.

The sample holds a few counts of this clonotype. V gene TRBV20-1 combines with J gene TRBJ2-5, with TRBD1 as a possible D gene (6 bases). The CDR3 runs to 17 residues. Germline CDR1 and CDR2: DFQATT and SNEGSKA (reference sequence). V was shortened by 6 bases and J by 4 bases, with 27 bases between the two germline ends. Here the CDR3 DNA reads TGCAGTGCGACCGGGACACCTAAAATTCGAACACGAGAGACCCAGTACTTC. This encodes CSATGTPKIRTRETQYF.

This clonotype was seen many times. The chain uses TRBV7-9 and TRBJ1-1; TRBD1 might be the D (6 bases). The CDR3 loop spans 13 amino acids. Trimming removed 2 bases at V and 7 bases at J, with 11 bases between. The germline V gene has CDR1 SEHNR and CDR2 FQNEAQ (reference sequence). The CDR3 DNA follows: TGTGCCAGCAGCTTACTCGGAGGGGGTGAAGCTTTCTTT. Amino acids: CASSLLGGGEAFF.

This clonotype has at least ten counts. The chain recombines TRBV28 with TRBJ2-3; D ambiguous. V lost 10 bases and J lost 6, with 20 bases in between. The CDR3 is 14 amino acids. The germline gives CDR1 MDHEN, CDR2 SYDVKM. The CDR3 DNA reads TGTGCCATCACCAGAGACCTCACCGCGGATACGCAGTATTTT. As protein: CAITRDLTADTQYF.

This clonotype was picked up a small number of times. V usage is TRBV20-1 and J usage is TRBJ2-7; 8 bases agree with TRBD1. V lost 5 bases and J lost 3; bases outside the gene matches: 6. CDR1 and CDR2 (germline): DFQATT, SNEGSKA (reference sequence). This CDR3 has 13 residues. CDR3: CSAETGVVYEQYF. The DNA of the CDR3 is TGCAGTGCTGAGACAGGGGTTGTCTACGAGCAGTACTTC.

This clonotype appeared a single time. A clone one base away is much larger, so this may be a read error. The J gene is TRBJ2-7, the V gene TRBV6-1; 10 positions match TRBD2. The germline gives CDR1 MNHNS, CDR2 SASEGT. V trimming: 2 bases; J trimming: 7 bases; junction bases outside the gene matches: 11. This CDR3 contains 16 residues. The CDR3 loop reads CASSEPSGRFYGEQYF. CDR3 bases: TGTGCCAGCAGTGAACCTAGCGGGAGATTTTACGGTGAGCAGTACTTC.

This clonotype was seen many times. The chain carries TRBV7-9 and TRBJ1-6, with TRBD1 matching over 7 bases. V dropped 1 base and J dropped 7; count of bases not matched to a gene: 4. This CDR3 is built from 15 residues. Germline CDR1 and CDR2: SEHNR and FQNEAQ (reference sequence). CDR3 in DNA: TGTGCCAGCAGCTTAGGGGACAGAACGAATTCACCCCTCCACTTT. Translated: CASSLGDRTNSPLHF.

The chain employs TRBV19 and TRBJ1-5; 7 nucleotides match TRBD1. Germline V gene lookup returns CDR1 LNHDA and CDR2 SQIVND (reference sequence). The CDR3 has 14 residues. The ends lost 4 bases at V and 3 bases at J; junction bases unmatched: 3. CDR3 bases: TGTGCCAGTAGTACCGGGACAGACAATCAGCCCCAGCATTTT. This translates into CASSTGTDNQPQHF.

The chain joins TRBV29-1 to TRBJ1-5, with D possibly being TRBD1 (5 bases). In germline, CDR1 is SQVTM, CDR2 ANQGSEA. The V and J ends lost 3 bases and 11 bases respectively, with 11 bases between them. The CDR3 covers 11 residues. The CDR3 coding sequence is TGCAGCGTTGAGGTGGCAGGGTCCCAGCATTTT. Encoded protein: CSVEVAGSQHF. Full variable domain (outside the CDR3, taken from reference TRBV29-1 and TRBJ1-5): SAVISQKPSRDICQRGTSLTIQCQVDSQVTMMFWYRQQPGQSLTLIATANQGSEATYESGFVIDKFPISRPNLTFSTLTVSNMSPEDSSIYLCSVEVAGSQHFGDGTRLSIL.

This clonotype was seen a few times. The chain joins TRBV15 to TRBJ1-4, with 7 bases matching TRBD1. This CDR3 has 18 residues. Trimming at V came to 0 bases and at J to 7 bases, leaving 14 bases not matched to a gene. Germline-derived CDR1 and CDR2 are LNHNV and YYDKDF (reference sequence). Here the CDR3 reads CATSRDFVQGGPSEKLFF. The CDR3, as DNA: TGTGCCACCAGCAGAGATTTCGTGCAGGGGGGTCCTAGTGAAAAACTGTTTTTT.